These 21 T cell receptor beta chains originate from one sample sequenced in a study of T cells in Graves' hyperthyroidism and ophthalmopathy. The source material, RNA transcripts, was used to amplify TCR beta CDR3 regions. HTBI primers were used for first-round RT-PCR of the TCR CDR3. TCRdb reprocessed the multiplex PCR reads with MiXCR, giving one entry per CDR3 protein. Here the sample spans about 350,000 distinct CDR3 sequences, roughly 15% being singletons. Sequencing input: blood. The receptors here all came from a woman between 40 and 55 years old with Graves' ophthalmopathy.

The chain links TRBV11-2 to TRBJ2-5; 7 bases are a match to TRBD1. Losses at the gene ends were 5 bases for V and 5 bases for J; bases not matched to a gene: 8. Germline V CDR1 and CDR2: SGHAT, FQNNGV. The CDR3 has 14 amino acids. The CDR3: CASSARQGSETQYF. The CDR3 coding sequence is TGTGCCAGCAGCGCCCGACAGGGATCGGAGACCCAGTACTTC.

This clonotype was detected many times. The V call is TRBV27, the J call TRBJ2-1, with 7 bases that match TRBD1. The ends lost 5 bases at V and 12 bases at J; junction bases unmatched: 7. The CDR3 has 12 amino acids. From germline, CDR1 is MNHEY and CDR2 SMNVEV (reference sequence). This CDR3 is CASSLISGGQFF. In DNA form, the CDR3 reads TGTGCCAGCAGTCTCATATCAGGGGGGCAGTTCTTC.

This clonotype has a handful of counts. This chain links TRBV7-9 with TRBJ2-2; 8 bases fit TRBD2. CDR1 and CDR2 from the germline V gene are SEHNR and FQNEAQ (reference sequence). The CDR3 is 16 amino acids. With V trimmed by 5 bases and J by 4 bases, 9 bases remained unmatched. The CDR3 DNA reads TGTGCCAGCAGCCAAGATGGCGGGAGGATCACCGGGGAGCTGTTTTTT. Its translation: CASSQDGGRITGELFF.

This clonotype has ten or more counts. The V and J genes are TRBV28 and TRBJ2-1; the D gene is possibly TRBD2 (6 bases). Germline CDR1 is MDHEN and CDR2 is SYDVKM. The CDR3 sequence is 15 residues long. V gave up 4 bases and J gave up 0 bases, with 10 bases separating them. CDR3 sequence reads: CASSYQRVSYNEQFF. The CDR3 nucleotides are TGTGCCAGCAGTTACCAGCGGGTCTCCTACAATGAGCAGTTCTTC.

The rearrangement joins TRBV9 to TRBJ1-1; a possible D gene is TRBD1 (6 bases). The CDR3 has 15 amino acids. The germline V and J ends were trimmed by 3 bases and 4 bases, with 16 bases remaining between them. The germline V gene has CDR1 SGDLS and CDR2 YYNGEE. CDR3 nucleotide sequence: TGTGCCAGCAGCGGGTTACAGGGTGCGGGCACTGAAGCTTTCTTT. It encodes CASSGLQGAGTEAFF.

The rearrangement uses TRBV19 and TRBJ2-3; TRBD2 matches 12 bases. The CDR3 covers 22 residues. V trimming: 10 bases; J trimming: 6 bases; junction bases outside the gene matches: 32. Germline V gene data show CDR1 as LNHDA and CDR2 as SQIVND (reference sequence). This CDR3 is CATIPNFPGLAGPQYQGDTQYF. The CDR3 nucleotides read TGTGCCACTATTCCAAACTTTCCGGGACTAGCGGGCCCCCAGTACCAAGGGGATACGCAGTATTTT.

This clonotype was counted ten times or more. This sequence joins TRBV20-1 and TRBJ2-5; either TRBD1 or TRBD2 may fit D (5 bases each). Trimming left V 5 bases short and J 1 base short, with 8 bases between. Germline V gene lookup returns CDR1 DFQATT and CDR2 SNEGSKA (reference sequence). This CDR3 comprises 12 residues. CDR3 bases: TGCAGTGCTGGGGGATTCCAAGAGACCCAGTACTTC. It encodes CSAGGFQETQYF.

Remarks on this clonotype: This sequence may be a read error, since a much larger clone differs from it by one base. Given the absence of the conserved phenylalanine or tryptophan at the CDR3 end, a read error is likely. The gene calls are TRBV27 and TRBJ1-2, with D unclear. The V and J ends lost 2 bases and 4 bases respectively, with 11 bases between them. Germline-derived CDR1 and CDR2 are MNHEY and SMNVEV (reference sequence). This CDR3 spans 14 amino acids. The CDR3 loop is CASSLGPLGYGYTL. In DNA, the CDR3 is TGTGCCAGCAGTTTAGGCCCCCTGGGCTATGGCTACACCCTC.

This clonotype was picked up a small number of times. This rearrangement joins TRBV27 to TRBJ2-4; 8 bases line up with TRBD2. J gave up 0 bases and V 0 bases, and 4 bases lay outside the gene matches. The CDR3 sequence is 17 residues long. CDR1 is MNHEY and CDR2 is SMNVEV in the germline V gene (reference sequence). In nucleotides, the CDR3 is TGTGCCAGCAGTTTATCCCACGGGGGGGGAGCCAAAAACATTCAGTACTTC. Amino acids: CASSLSHGGGAKNIQYF.

V gene TRBV4-1 combines with J gene TRBJ2-7; 8 bases agree with TRBD1. There are 15 residues in the CDR3. The germline V gene encodes CDR1 MGHRA and CDR2 YSYEKL. With V trimmed by 4 bases and J by 6 bases, 11 bases remained unmatched. The CDR3 nucleotides are TGCGCCAGCAGCCGCCCGAACTCAGGGGGCGGCGAGCAGTACTTC. Its protein product is CASSRPNSGGGEQYF.

The sample holds many counts of this clonotype. The junction differs from germline at one of its ends, possibly a read error. The V call is TRBV10-3, the J call TRBJ1-6; possibly TRBD1 for D (6 bases). The CDR3 extends over 15 amino acids. Germline loops: CDR1 ENHRY, CDR2 SYGVKD. CDR3 sequence: CAISESRQDNSPLHF. In nucleotides, the CDR3 is TGTGCCATCAGTGAGTCGAGACAGGATAACTCACCCCTCCACTTT.

This clonotype was counted a single time. V and J are TRBV19 and TRBJ2-3, with D perhaps TRBD1 (6 bases). This CDR3 region has 15 residues. Deletions cut 3 bases from V and 2 bases from J, with 12 bases between. Germline CDR1 is LNHDA and CDR2 is SQIVND (reference sequence). The CDR3 DNA sequence: TGTGCCAGTAGTATTGGGGGACACCTCACAGATACGCAGTATTTT. Translating gives CASSIGGHLTDTQYF. Supplemented by reference TRBV19 and TRBJ2-3, the full variable domain reads DGGITQSPKYLFRKEGQNVTLSCEQNLNHDAMYWYRQDPGQGLRLIYYSQIVNDFQKGDIAEGYSVSREKKESFPLTVTSAQKNPTAFYLCASSIGGHLTDTQYFGPGTRLTVL.

The chain is built from TRBV7-2 and TRBJ2-5; 13 bases agree with TRBD2. V shed 3 bases, J shed 4 bases, and the junction held 8 bases outside the gene matches. CDR1 and CDR2 from the germline V gene are SGHTA and FQGNSA. This CDR3 comprises 17 residues. DNA of the CDR3: TGTGCCAGCAGCTTGGGTCGGACTAGCGGGAGTGGAGAGACCCAGTACTTC. Translation: CASSLGRTSGSGETQYF.

This chain connects TRBV30 to TRBJ1-1; D remains ambiguous. V dropped 4 bases and J dropped 1 base, with 10 bases sitting between them. This CDR3 is 13 amino acids long. Germline lookup yields CDR1 GTSNPN and CDR2 SVGIG (reference sequence). The CDR3 coding sequence is TGTGCCTGGACTAGGGAGGGGAACACTGAAGCTTTCTTT. This gives the protein CAWTREGNTEAFF. The full variable domain, in which reference TRBV30 and TRBJ1-1 provide the parts outside the CDR3, is SQTIHQWPATLVQPVGSPLSLECTVEGTSNPNLYWYRQAAGRGLQLLFYSVGIGQISSEVPQNLSASRPQDRQFILSSKKLLLSDSGFYLCAWTREGNTEAFFGQGTRLTVV.

This clonotype was counted ten times or more. The CDR3 DNA sequence: TGCAGTGCGTGGGATGGCTACACCTTC. Its translation: CSAWDGYTF. J is TRBJ1-2 and V is TRBV20-1, with D hard to call. V was clipped by 6 bases and J by 6 bases, with 5 bases between them. CDR1 DFQATT and CDR2 SNEGSKA come from the germline V gene (reference sequence). This CDR3 has 9 residues.

This clonotype was observed at least ten times. The J gene is TRBJ2-3, the V gene TRBV12-3 or TRBV12-4, with a tentative D call TRBD1 (5 bases). This CDR3 has 15 residues. Trimming stripped 1 base from V and 0 bases from J, with 8 bases between. CDR3 DNA: TGTGCCAGCAGTTTAGAGGGGCCAAGCACAGATACGCAGTATTTT. It encodes CASSLEGPSTDTQYF.

This clonotype appeared many times. The chain employs TRBV19 and TRBJ1-1; D is uncertain. V lost 6 bases and J 0 bases, leaving 11 bases between the germline ends. Germline V lookup: CDR1 LNHDA, CDR2 SQIVND (reference sequence). This CDR3 has 14 amino acids. In DNA form, the CDR3 reads TGTGCCAGTAGAAAGGGTAGATTGAACACTGAAGCTTTCTTT. Translated: CASRKGRLNTEAFF.

This clonotype was detected only a few times. The chain is built from TRBV20-1 and TRBJ2-7, with 10 bases lining up with TRBD1. Per the germline V gene, CDR1 is DFQATT and CDR2 is SNEGSKA (reference sequence). V trimming: 3 bases; J trimming: 3 bases; junction bases outside the gene matches: 17. CDR3 length equals 18 residues. The CDR3 loop is CSARGRDRGNRGYYEQYF. CDR3 nucleotide sequence: TGCAGTGCTAGGGGGCGGGACAGGGGCAACCGGGGGTACTACGAGCAGTACTTC.

This clonotype was counted ten times or more. The rearrangement links TRBV27 to TRBJ2-3; D not resolved. This CDR3 has 12 amino acids. Deletions cut 6 bases from V and 4 bases from J, with 8 bases between. Germline V gives CDR1 MNHEY, CDR2 SMNVEV (reference sequence). This CDR3 reads CASRSPADTQYF. The CDR3 bases are TGTGCCAGCAGATCCCCAGCAGATACGCAGTATTTT.

This clonotype was counted at least ten times. V is TRBV28 and J is TRBJ1-1, with D possibly matching TRBD1 (5 bases). The V end was cut by 5 bases, the J end by 5 bases, with 12 bases between. Germline CDR1 is MDHEN and CDR2 is SYDVKM. The CDR3 extends over 13 amino acids. CDR3 sequence reads: CASSLQGRTEAFF. The CDR3 DNA sequence: TGTGCCAGCAGTCTCCAGGGTCGTACTGAAGCTTTCTTT.

This clonotype was picked up many times. The gene calls are TRBV6-6 and TRBJ1-6, with 10 bases aligning to TRBD1. V lost 0 bases, J lost 8 bases, and 7 bases stayed unmatched. The CDR3 is 17 amino acids. Germline V lookup: CDR1 MNHNY, CDR2 SVGAGI (reference sequence). The CDR3 is CASSYSRDRGGYSPLHF. In DNA, the CDR3 is TGTGCCAGCAGTTACTCGAGGGACAGGGGAGGTTATTCACCCCTCCACTTT.